The clone carrying this TCR beta chain appeared many times. This sample is drawn from a study of molecular identifiers for immune sequencing clone quantification. The germline gives CDR1 SGHVS, CDR2 FQNEAQ. V lost 5 bases, J lost 1 base, and 8 bases lay in between. The CDR3 consists of 13 residues. TCRdb recomputed calls from the PCR reads with MiXCR, one row per CDR3 protein. The sample lists hundreds of thousands of distinct CDR3 sequences; about 25% were seen once. Source material: naive CD8+ T cells from blood, with Jurkat cell RNA spiked in. Subset denoted: FACS-sorted CD8+CD4-CCR7+CD45RA+ naive T cells. This chain uses TRBV7-8 with TRBJ1-2; D is unresolved. This clonotype was obtained from a human donor in good health. Some libraries in this study had Jurkat cell RNA spiked in. The CDR3 DNA follows: TGTGCCAGCAGCCAGGATTTTAACTATGGCTACACCTTC. Its protein is CASSQDFNYGYTF.